These 5 T cell receptor beta chains originate from one sample sequenced in a study of blood T cell repertoires in COVID-19. Produced via immunoSEQ multiplex PCR; TCRdb's table is partial and in-frame only. Seen here are approximately 90,000 clones, approximately 82% observed once, and the top ten hold more than 1%. The sequencing sample was made of peripheral blood. The receptors derive from an elderly woman with acute or convalescent COVID-19.

This chain connects TRBV5-4 to TRBJ2-3; 7 nucleotides match TRBD2. This CDR3 comprises 18 residues. With V trimmed by 4 bases and J by 2 bases, 16 bases remained unmatched. From germline, CDR1 is SGHNT and CDR2 YYREEE (reference sequence). CDR3 DNA: TGTGCCAGCAGCCCCCGGGGCGGGGGACCGTCTGTCACAGATACGCAGTATTTT. Translating gives CASSPRGGGPSVTDTQYF.

This rearrangement joins TRBV27 to TRBJ1-6; D call uncertain. V was shortened by 7 bases and J by 0 bases, with 4 bases between the two germline ends. Per the germline V gene, CDR1 is MNHEY and CDR2 is SMNVEV (reference sequence). The CDR3 sequence is 13 residues long. This chain's CDR3 is CASTSSYNSPLHF. CDR3 coding DNA: TGTGCCAGCACGAGCTCCTATAATTCACCCCTCCACTTT.

This rearrangement joins TRBV5-5 to TRBJ2-1, with 8 bases identical to TRBD2. Germline-derived CDR1 and CDR2 are SGHKS and YYEKEE (reference sequence). This CDR3 contains 12 residues. V shed 4 bases, J shed 9 bases, and the junction held 3 bases outside the gene matches. DNA for the CDR3: TGTGCCAGCAGCCTGCGGGAGGTTGAGCAGTTCTTC. It specifies CASSLREVEQFF.

This clone is a singleton in its sample. J is TRBJ2-5 and V is TRBV6-5, with D unclear. V was trimmed by 6 bases and J by 2 bases, leaving 10 bases between them. Germline V gives CDR1 MNHEY, CDR2 SVGAGI. The CDR3 spans 13 residues. CDR3 in amino acids: CASSPTTQETQYF. CDR3 in DNA: TGTGCCAGCAGCCCCACTACGCAAGAGACCCAGTACTTC.

The table lists this clone with a few counts. The chain uses TRBV12-3 or TRBV12-4 and TRBJ2-5; D possibly corresponds to TRBD1 (5 bases). The CDR3 spans 13 residues. Between the trimmed V and J ends, which lost 3 bases and 3 bases, there was a span of 8 bases. CDR3 sequence reads: CASSFDSEETQYF. CDR3 coding DNA: TGTGCCAGCAGTTTCGACAGCGAAGAGACCCAGTACTTC.